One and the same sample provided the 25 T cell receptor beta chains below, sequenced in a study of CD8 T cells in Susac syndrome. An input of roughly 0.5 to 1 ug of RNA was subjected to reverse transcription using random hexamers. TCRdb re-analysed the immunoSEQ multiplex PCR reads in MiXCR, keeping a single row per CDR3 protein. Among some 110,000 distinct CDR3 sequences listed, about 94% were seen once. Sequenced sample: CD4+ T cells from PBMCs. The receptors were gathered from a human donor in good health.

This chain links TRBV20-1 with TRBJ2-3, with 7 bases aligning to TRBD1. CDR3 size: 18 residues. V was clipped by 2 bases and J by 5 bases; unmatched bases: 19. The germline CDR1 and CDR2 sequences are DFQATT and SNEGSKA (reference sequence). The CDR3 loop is CSARSGFLGGVQGDTQYF. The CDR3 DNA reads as TGCAGTGCTAGATCAGGATTTTTAGGGGGCGTTCAGGGAGATACGCAGTATTTT.

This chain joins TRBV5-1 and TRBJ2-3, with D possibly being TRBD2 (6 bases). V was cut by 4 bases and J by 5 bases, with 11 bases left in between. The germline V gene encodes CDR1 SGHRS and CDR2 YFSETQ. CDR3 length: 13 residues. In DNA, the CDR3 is TGCGCCAGCAGCGGGGGAGGCATAGATACGCAGTATTTT. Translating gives CASSGGGIDTQYF.

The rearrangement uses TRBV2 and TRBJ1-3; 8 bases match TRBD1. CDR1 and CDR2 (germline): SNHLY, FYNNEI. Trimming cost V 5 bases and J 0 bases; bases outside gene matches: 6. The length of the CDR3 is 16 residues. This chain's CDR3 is CASSRDRPNSGNTIYF. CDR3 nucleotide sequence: TGTGCCAGCAGTCGGGACAGGCCGAACTCTGGAAACACCATATATTTT.

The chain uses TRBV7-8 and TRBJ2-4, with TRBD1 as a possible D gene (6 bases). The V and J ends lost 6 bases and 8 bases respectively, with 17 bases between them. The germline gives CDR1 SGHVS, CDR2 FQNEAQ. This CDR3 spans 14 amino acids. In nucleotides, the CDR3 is TGTGCCAGCAGGATGACAGGAGTGGGAGACATTCAGTACTTC. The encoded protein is CASRMTGVGDIQYF.

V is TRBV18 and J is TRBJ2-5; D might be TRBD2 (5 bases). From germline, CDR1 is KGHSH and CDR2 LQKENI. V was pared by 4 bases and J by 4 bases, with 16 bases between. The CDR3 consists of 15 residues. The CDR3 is CASSREFATRETQYF. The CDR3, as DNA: TGTGCCAGCTCACGGGAGTTCGCTACCAGAGAGACCCAGTACTTC.

This chain's CDR3 is CSASALAGPPYNEQFF. CDR3 in DNA: TGCAGTGCTAGCGCGCTAGCGGGACCTCCCTACAATGAGCAGTTCTTC. The V call is TRBV20-1, the J call TRBJ2-1; 9 bases match TRBD2. The germline CDR1 and CDR2 sequences are DFQATT and SNEGSKA (reference sequence). The CDR3 sequence is 16 residues long. V was pared by 3 bases and J by 2 bases, with 8 bases of the junction left unmatched.

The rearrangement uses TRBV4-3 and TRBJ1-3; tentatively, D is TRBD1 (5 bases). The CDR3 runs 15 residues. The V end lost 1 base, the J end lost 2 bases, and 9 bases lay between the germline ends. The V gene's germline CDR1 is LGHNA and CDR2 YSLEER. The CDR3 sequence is CASSQADRAGNTIYF. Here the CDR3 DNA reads TGCGCCAGCAGCCAAGCCGACAGAGCTGGAAACACCATATATTTT.

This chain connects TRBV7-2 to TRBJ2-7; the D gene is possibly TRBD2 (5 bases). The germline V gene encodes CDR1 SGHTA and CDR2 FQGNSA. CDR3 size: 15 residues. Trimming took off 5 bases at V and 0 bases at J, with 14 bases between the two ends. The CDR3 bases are TGTGCCAGCAGCGACGAGGGCTTTAGCTCCTACGAGCAGTACTTC. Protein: CASSDEGFSSYEQYF.

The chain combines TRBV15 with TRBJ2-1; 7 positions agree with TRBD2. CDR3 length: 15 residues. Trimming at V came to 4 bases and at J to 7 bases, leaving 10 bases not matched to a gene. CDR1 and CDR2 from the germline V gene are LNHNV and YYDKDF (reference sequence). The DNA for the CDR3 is TGTGCCACCAGCAATGAGGGGAGGGCCTTTAATGAGCAGTTCTTC. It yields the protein CATSNEGRAFNEQFF.

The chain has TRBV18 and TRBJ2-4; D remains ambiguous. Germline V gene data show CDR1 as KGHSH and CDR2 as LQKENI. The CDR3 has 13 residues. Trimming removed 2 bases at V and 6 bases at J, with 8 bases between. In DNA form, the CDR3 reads TGTGCCAGCTCACCAGAACAGTCAAACATTCAGTACTTC. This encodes CASSPEQSNIQYF.

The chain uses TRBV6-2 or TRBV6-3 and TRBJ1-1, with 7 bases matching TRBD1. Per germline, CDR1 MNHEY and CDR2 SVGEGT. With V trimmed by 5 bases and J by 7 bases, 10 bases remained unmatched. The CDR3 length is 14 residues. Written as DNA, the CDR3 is TGTGCCAGCAGTCCTAGGAACAGGGGCGGTGAAGCTTTCTTT. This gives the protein CASSPRNRGGEAFF.

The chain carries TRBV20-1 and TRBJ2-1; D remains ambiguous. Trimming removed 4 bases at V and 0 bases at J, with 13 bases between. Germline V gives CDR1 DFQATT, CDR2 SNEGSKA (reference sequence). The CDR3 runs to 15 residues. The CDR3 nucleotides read TGCAGTGCTAACCGCCCGGCGGCCTCCTACAATGAGCAGTTCTTC. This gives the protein CSANRPAASYNEQFF.

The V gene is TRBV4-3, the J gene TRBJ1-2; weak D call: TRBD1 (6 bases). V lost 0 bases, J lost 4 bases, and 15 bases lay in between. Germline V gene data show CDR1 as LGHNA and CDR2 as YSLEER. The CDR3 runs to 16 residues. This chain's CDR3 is CASSQELPGHGYGYTF. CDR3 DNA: TGCGCCAGCAGCCAAGAACTACCGGGACACGGCTATGGCTACACCTTC.

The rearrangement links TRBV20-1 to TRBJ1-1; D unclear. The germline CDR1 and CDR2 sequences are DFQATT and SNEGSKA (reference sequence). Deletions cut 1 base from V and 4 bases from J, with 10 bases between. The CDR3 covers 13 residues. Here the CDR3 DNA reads TGCAGTGCTAGAGGGAGAGAGACCACTGAAGCTTTCTTT. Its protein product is CSARGRETTEAFF.

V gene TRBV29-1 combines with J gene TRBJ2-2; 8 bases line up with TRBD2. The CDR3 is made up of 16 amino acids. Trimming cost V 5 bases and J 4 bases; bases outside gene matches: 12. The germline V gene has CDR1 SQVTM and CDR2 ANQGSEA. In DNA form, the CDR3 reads TGCAGCGTTACTCTAACGGGAGGGTTAGCCACCGGGGAGCTGTTTTTT. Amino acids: CSVTLTGGLATGELFF.

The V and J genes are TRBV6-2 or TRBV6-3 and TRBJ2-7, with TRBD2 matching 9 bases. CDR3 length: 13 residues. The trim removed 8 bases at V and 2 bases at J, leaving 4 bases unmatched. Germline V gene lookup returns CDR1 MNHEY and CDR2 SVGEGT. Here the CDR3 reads CASGVAGAYEQYF. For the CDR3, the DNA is TGTGCCAGCGGGGTAGCGGGAGCCTACGAGCAGTACTTC.

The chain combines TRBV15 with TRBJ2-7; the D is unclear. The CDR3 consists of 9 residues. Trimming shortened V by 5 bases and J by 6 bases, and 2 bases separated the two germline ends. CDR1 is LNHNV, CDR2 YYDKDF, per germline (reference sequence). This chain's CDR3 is CATSPEQYF. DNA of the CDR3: TGTGCCACCAGCCCCGAGCAGTACTTC.

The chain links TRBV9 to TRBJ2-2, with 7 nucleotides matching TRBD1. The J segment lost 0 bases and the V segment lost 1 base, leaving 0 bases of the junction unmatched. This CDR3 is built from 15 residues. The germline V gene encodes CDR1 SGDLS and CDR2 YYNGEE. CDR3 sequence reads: CASSVTGANTGELFF. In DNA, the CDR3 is TGTGCCAGCAGCGTAACAGGGGCGAACACCGGGGAGCTGTTTTTT.

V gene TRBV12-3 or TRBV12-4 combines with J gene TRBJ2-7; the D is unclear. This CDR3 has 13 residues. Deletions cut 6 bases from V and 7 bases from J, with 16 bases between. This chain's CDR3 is CASRFQGLLEQYF. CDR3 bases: TGTGCCAGCAGGTTCCAAGGGTTATTGGAGCAGTACTTC.

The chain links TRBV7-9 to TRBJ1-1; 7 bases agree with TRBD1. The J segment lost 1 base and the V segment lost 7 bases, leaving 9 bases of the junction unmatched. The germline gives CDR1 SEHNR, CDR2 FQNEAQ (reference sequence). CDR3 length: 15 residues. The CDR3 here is CASTRGFFPNTEAFF. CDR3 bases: TGTGCCAGCACCAGGGGGTTCTTCCCGAACACTGAAGCTTTCTTT.

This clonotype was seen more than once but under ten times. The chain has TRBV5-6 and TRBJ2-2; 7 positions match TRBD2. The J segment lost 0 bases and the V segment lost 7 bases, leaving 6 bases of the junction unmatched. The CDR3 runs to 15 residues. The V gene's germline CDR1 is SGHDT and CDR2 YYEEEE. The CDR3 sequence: CASSPGGSNTGELFF. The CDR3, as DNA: TGTGCCAGCTCCCCGGGGGGTTCGAACACCGGGGAGCTGTTTTTT.

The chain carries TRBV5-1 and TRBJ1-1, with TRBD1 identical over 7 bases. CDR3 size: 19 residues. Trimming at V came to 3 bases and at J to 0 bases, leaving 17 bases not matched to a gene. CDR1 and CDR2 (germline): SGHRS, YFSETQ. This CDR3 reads CASSSRPTGISLMNTEAFF. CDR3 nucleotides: TGCGCCAGCAGCTCCCGCCCGACAGGGATTTCTCTCATGAACACTGAAGCTTTCTTT.

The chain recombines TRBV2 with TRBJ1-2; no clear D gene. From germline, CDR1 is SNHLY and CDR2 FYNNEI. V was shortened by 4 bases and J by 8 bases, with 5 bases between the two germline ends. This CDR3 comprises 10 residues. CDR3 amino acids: CASSAVGYTF. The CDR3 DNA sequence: TGTGCCAGCAGTGCCGTCGGCTACACCTTC.

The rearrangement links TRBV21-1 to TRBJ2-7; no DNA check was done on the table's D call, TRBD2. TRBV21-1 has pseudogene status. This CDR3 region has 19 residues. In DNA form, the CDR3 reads TGTGCCAGCATACTTAAACCCACTAGCGGGAGGCCCATCTCCTACGAGCAGTACTTC. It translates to CASILKPTSGRPISYEQYF.

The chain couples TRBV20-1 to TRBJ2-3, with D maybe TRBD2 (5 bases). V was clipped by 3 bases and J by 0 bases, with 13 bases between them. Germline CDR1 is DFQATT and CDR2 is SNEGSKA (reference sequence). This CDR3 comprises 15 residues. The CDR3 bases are TGCAGTGCTAGGGACTGGCGTGCTAGCACAGATACGCAGTATTTT. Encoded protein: CSARDWRASTDTQYF.